Presented here are 19 T cell receptor beta chains from one specimen sequenced in a study of blood T cell repertoires in COVID-19. The data were produced by immunoSEQ multiplex PCR, yet TCRdb's version contains in-frame clones alone and is incomplete. The sample lists 140,000 to 150,000 clones; 80% to 90% were seen once. Sequenced sample: peripheral blood. These receptors all stem from a woman aged 45-65 years with active or convalescent COVID-19.

This clone was seen at least ten times. The rearrangement uses TRBV11-2 and TRBJ2-7, with D perhaps TRBD1 (5 bases). Germline loops: CDR1 SGHAT, CDR2 FQNNGV. V was cut by 2 bases and J by 3 bases, with 17 bases left in between. The CDR3 spans 16 residues. CDR3 sequence: CASSLSLDRLNYEQYF. The DNA of the CDR3 is TGTGCCAGCAGCTTATCCTTAGACAGACTTAACTACGAGCAGTACTTC.

V usage is TRBV4-3 and J usage is TRBJ2-1; 14 bases match TRBD2. Germline lookup yields CDR1 LGHNA and CDR2 YSLEER. V shed 2 bases, J shed 6 bases, and the junction held 3 bases outside the gene matches. This CDR3 comprises 16 residues. This CDR3 reads CASSQHGTSGSNEQFF. The DNA for the CDR3 is TGCGCCAGCAGCCAACACGGGACTAGCGGGAGCAATGAGCAGTTCTTC.

In this sample, this clone turned up once. The chain couples TRBV18 to TRBJ1-3; weak D call: TRBD1 (6 bases). This CDR3 has 20 amino acids. V shed 2 bases and J shed 0 bases, with 23 bases lying between them. Germline V CDR1 and CDR2: KGHSH, LQKENI. The CDR3 protein is CASSPFNPTGGEFSGNTIYF. CDR3 nucleotide sequence: TGTGCCAGCTCACCATTTAACCCGACAGGAGGCGAGTTCTCTGGAAACACCATATATTTT.

The rearrangement joins TRBV27 to TRBJ2-5, with D maybe TRBD1 (6 bases). The V gene's germline CDR1 is MNHEY and CDR2 SMNVEV (reference sequence). Between the trimmed V and J ends, which lost 4 bases and 5 bases, there was a span of 14 bases. This CDR3 is 14 amino acids long. CDR3 DNA sequence: TGTGCCAGCAGTTCCTTACAGGGATGGGAGACCCAGTACTTC. Residues: CASSSLQGWETQYF.

The rearrangement links TRBV19 to TRBJ1-1; D is unclear. CDR1 and CDR2 from the germline V gene are LNHDA and SQIVND (reference sequence). The CDR3 loop spans 14 amino acids. The V end lost 4 bases, the J end lost 0 bases, and 9 bases lay between the germline ends. The chain's CDR3 is CASSNGLMNTEAFF. CDR3 nucleotides: TGTGCCAGTAGTAACGGACTGATGAACACTGAAGCTTTCTTT.

The gene calls are TRBV6-6 and TRBJ1-1; 8 positions agree with TRBD1. V was clipped by 8 bases and J by 5 bases; unmatched bases: 10. Looked up from germline, CDR1 is MNHNY and CDR2 is SVGAGI (reference sequence). This CDR3 spans 14 amino acids. CDR3 in DNA: TGTGCCAGCCTTTCAGGGGGCCTGGGGACTGAAGCTTTCTTT. Residues: CASLSGGLGTEAFF.

V and J are TRBV7-3 and TRBJ2-2; perhaps TRBD1 as D (5 bases). Germline V gene data show CDR1 as SGHTA and CDR2 as FQGTGA. The length of the CDR3 is 14 residues. Trimming left V 5 bases short and J 4 bases short, with 11 bases between. CDR3 DNA: TGTGCCAGCAGCGAAGGGGCTAGCACCGGGGAGCTGTTTTTT. Amino acid sequence: CASSEGASTGELFF. Based on the CDR3 plus reference TRBV7-3 and TRBJ2-2, the full variable domain is GAGVSQTPSNKVTEKGKYVELRCDPISGHTALYWYRQSLGQGPEFLIYFQGTGAADDSGLPNDRFFAVRPEGSVSTLKIQRTERGDSAVYLCASSEGASTGELFFGEGSRLTVL.

The chain carries TRBV6-5 and TRBJ2-5; TRBD2 matches 9 bases. Looked up from germline, CDR1 is MNHEY and CDR2 is SVGAGI. With 2 bases clipped from V and 5 bases from J, the junction kept 6 bases outside the gene matches. CDR3 length: 15 amino acids. CDR3 sequence (DNA): TGTGCCAGCAGTTACAGGCGGGGGGGCTCTGAGACCCAGTACTTC. Amino acids: CASSYRRGGSETQYF.

This rearrangement joins TRBV29-1 to TRBJ2-2; 7 bases are a match to TRBD2. The CDR3 is made up of 14 amino acids. The V gene end was trimmed by 4 bases and the J gene end by 7 bases; junction bases not matched to a gene: 9. From germline, CDR1 is SQVTM and CDR2 ANQGSEA. CDR3 in amino acids: CSVVMREKVGELFF. The CDR3 nucleotides are TGCAGCGTTGTTATGCGGGAGAAGGTCGGGGAGCTGTTTTTT.

The J gene is TRBJ2-5, the V gene TRBV29-1, with 8 bases aligning to TRBD2. The V gene's germline CDR1 is SQVTM and CDR2 ANQGSEA. V trimming: 6 bases; J trimming: 5 bases; junction bases outside the gene matches: 2. The CDR3 spans 11 residues. The CDR3 region has the DNA TGCAGCGTGGTAGCGGGGGAGACCCAGTACTTC. This gives the protein CSVVAGETQYF.

The genes are TRBV7-9 and TRBJ2-2; 9 bases are a match to TRBD1. The CDR3 consists of 17 residues. The V gene end was trimmed by 5 bases and the J gene end by 1 base; junction bases not matched to a gene: 8. Germline lookup yields CDR1 SEHNR and CDR2 FQNEAQ (reference sequence). The CDR3 coding sequence is TGTGCCAGCAGCAGTCTGCCGGGACAGGGGAACACCGGGGAGCTGTTTTTT. It translates to CASSSLPGQGNTGELFF.

V gene TRBV5-5 combines with J gene TRBJ1-2; D might be TRBD1 (5 bases). The germline CDR1 and CDR2 sequences are SGHKS and YYEKEE (reference sequence). This CDR3 has 14 residues. The V and J ends lost 4 bases and 2 bases respectively, with 12 bases between them. CDR3 bases: TGTGCCAGCAGCCCCGCAGGGTTGAACTATGGCTACACCTTC. Translation: CASSPAGLNYGYTF.

This chain uses TRBV19 with TRBJ1-5; 8 positions match TRBD1. With 5 bases clipped from V and 6 bases from J, the junction kept 9 bases outside the gene matches. This CDR3 is 15 amino acids long. Germline loops: CDR1 LNHDA, CDR2 SQIVND (reference sequence). CDR3: CASSPGRGPSQPQHF. In nucleotides, the CDR3 is TGTGCCAGTAGTCCGGGCAGGGGGCCTAGTCAGCCCCAGCATTTT.

This chain connects TRBV27 to TRBJ1-2; maybe TRBD1 (5 bases). There are 15 residues in the CDR3. Germline loops: CDR1 MNHEY, CDR2 SMNVEV (reference sequence). The V and J ends lost 5 bases and 4 bases respectively, with 17 bases between them. The CDR3 region is CASSPGVRLGYGYTF. The CDR3 nucleotides are TGTGCCAGCAGTCCGGGGGTCAGGTTGGGCTATGGCTACACCTTC.

V is TRBV5-4 and J is TRBJ1-2; 7 bases agree with TRBD1. The germline V gene has CDR1 SGHNT and CDR2 YYREEE (reference sequence). This CDR3 region has 15 residues. J gave up 8 bases and V 6 bases, and 16 bases lay outside the gene matches. The CDR3 DNA reads as TGTGCCAGCAACCGGGACAGTCTCGTGGCGGGGGGCTACACCTTC. Protein product: CASNRDSLVAGGYTF. The complete variable domain, with remaining parts taken from reference TRBV5-4 and TRBJ1-2, reads ETGVTQSPTHLIKTRGQQVTLRCSSQSGHNTVSWYQQALGQGPQFIFQYYREEENGRGNFPPRFSGLQFPNYSSELNVNALELDDSALYLCASNRDSLVAGGYTFGSGTRLTVV.

The chain has TRBV6-2 or TRBV6-3 and TRBJ1-1; 12 nucleotides match TRBD1. Germline values: CDR1 MNHEY, CDR2 SVGEGT. The trim removed 0 bases at V and 0 bases at J, leaving 2 bases unmatched. The CDR3 is 17 amino acids. CDR3 sequence: CASSYSGQGAMNTEAFF. The CDR3, as DNA: TGTGCCAGCAGTTACTCGGGACAGGGGGCTATGAACACTGAAGCTTTCTTT.

This clone was seen more than once but under ten times. V gene TRBV11-2 combines with J gene TRBJ1-2; TRBD1 might be the D (6 bases). Germline V gene sequence: CDR1 SGHAT, CDR2 FQNNGV. Trimming took off 5 bases at V and 4 bases at J, with 14 bases between the two ends. The CDR3 sequence is 14 residues long. This chain's CDR3 is CASSQGGALYGYTF. The CDR3 DNA is TGTGCCAGCAGCCAAGGGGGGGCTCTCTATGGCTACACCTTC. The full variable domain, rest sourced from reference TRBV11-2 and TRBJ1-2, is EAGVAQSPRYKIIEKRQSVAFWCNPISGHATLYWYQQILGQGPKLLIQFQNNGVVDDSQLPKDRFSAERLKGVDSTLKIQPAKLEDSAVYLCASSQGGALYGYTFGSGTRLTVV.

J is TRBJ2-7 and V is TRBV15, with a tentative D call TRBD2 (7 bases). Germline values: CDR1 LNHNV, CDR2 YYDKDF (reference sequence). This CDR3 is built from 17 residues. Trimming removed 0 bases at V and 0 bases at J, with 15 bases between. This chain's CDR3 is CATSRDLRGGTSYEQYF. DNA of the CDR3: TGTGCCACCAGCAGAGATCTGAGGGGGGGAACCTCCTACGAGCAGTACTTC. Looking up the rest from reference TRBV15 and TRBJ2-7 gives the full variable domain: DAMVIQNPRYQVTQFGKPVTLSCSQTLNHNVMYWYQQKSSQAPKLLFHYYDKDFNNEADTPDNFQSRRPNTSFCFLDIRSPGLGDTAMYLCATSRDLRGGTSYEQYFGPGTRLTVT.

About this clone: This sample includes further DNA sequences coding for the same CDR3. The genes are TRBV5-1 and TRBJ2-5, with 7 bases aligning to TRBD1. V shed 4 bases, J shed 2 bases, and the junction held 8 bases outside the gene matches. There are 15 residues in the CDR3. The germline CDR1 and CDR2 sequences are SGHRS and YFSETQ. The CDR3 sequence: CASSPGQVLQETQYF. DNA for the CDR3: TGCGCCAGCAGCCCCGGACAGGTTTTACAAGAGACCCAGTACTTC. Filled out from reference TRBV5-1 and TRBJ2-5, the complete variable domain reads KAGVTQTPRYLIKTRGQQVTLSCSPISGHRSVSWYQQTPGQGLQFLFEYFSETQRNKGNFPGRFSGRQFSNSRSEMNVSTLELGDSALYLCASSPGQVLQETQYFGPGTRLLVL.